The TCR beta chain under discussion was sequenced for a study of T cell responses to AZD1222 COVID-19 vaccine. For the study at large: Second doses that came at about 4 or about 12 weeks were put together.

The CDR3 is made up of 10 amino acids. The germline gives CDR1 LNHDA, CDR2 SQIVND (reference sequence). Trimming pared 9 bases from V and 10 bases from J, leaving 12 bases between. Whole-study results and caveats: Repertoire sampling occurred only after the peak T cell response. Clonal diversity was possibly underestimated, and the donors were mostly white British, with more females. CD4 TCRs associated with vaccination spanned spike, dominating at 160-218 and 743-854.

Sequencing was performed with immunoSEQ multiplex PCR; in TCRdb, only in-frame clones are kept and a portion is missing. The sample yields about 100,000 clones, about 87% seen once. To note about this clone: The antigen remains unidentified.

The chain links TRBV19 to TRBJ1-2; D ambiguous. Here the sequenced sample was peripheral blood, taken on day 0 of AZD1222 vaccination. The TCR comes from an adult in good health. CDR3 coding DNA: TGTGCCAGCTCCGACGGTTACTACACCTTC. Encoded protein: CASSDGYYTF.